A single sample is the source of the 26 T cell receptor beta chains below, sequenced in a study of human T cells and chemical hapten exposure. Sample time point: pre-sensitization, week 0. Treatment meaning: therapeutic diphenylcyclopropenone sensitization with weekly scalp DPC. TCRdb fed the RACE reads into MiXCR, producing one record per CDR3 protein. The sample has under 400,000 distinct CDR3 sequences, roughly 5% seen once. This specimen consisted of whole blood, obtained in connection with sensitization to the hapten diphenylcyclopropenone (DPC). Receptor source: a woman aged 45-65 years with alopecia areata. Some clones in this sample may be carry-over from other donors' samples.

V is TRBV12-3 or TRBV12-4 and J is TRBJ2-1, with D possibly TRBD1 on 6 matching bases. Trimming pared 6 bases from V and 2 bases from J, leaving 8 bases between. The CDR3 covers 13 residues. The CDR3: CASRQGTYNEQFF. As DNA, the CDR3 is TGTGCCAGCAGACAGGGAACCTACAATGAGCAGTTCTTC.

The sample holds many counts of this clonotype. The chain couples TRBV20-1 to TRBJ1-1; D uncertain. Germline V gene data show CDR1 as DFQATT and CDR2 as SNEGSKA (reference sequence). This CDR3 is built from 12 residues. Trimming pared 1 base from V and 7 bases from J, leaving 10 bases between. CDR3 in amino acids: CSARGWVGEAFF. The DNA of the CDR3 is TGCAGTGCTAGAGGTTGGGTCGGTGAAGCTTTCTTT.

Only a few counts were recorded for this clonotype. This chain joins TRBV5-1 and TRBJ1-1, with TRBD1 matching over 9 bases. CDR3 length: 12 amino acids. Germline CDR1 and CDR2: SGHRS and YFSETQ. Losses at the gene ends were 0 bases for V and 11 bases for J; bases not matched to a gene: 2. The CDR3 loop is CASSLGQGVAFF. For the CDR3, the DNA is TGCGCCAGCAGCTTGGGACAGGGGGTTGCTTTCTTT.

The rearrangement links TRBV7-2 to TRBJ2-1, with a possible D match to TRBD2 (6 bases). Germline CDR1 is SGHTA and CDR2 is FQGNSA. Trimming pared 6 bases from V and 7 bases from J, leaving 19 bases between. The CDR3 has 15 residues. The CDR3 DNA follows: TGTGCCAGCAGTTACACTCCCGGGAGTCTTAATGAGCAGTTCTTC. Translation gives CASSYTPGSLNEQFF.

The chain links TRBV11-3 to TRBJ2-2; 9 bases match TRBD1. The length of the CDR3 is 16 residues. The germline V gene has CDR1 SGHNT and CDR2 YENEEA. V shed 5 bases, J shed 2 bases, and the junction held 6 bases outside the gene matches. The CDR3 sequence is CASSPGTGTNTGELFF. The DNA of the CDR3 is TGTGCCAGCAGCCCCGGGACAGGGACTAACACCGGGGAGCTGTTTTTT.

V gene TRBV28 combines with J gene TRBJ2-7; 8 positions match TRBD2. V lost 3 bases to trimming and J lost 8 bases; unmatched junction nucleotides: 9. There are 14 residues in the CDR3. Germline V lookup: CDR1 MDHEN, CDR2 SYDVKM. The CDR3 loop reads CASSFRSGSAKQYF. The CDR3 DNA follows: TGTGCCAGCAGTTTCAGGAGCGGGAGTGCCAAGCAGTACTTC.

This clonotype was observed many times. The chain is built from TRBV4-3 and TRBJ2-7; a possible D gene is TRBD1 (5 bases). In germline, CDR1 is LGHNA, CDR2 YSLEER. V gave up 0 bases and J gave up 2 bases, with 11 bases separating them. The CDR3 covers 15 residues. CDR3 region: CASSQDVGRTYEQYF. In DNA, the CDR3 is TGCGCCAGCAGCCAAGATGTGGGGCGTACCTACGAGCAGTACTTC.

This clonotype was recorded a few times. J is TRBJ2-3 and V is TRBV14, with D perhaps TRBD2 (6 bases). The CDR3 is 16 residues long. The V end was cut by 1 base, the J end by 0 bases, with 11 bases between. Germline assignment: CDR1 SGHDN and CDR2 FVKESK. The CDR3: CASSQGNGGSTDTQYF. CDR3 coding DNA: TGTGCCAGCAGCCAAGGAAACGGGGGTAGCACAGATACGCAGTATTTT.

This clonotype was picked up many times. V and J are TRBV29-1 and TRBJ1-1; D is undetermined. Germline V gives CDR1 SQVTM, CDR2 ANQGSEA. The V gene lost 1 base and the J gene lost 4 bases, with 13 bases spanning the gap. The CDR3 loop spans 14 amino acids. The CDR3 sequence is CSVEVGAAGTEAFF. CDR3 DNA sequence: TGCAGCGTTGAAGTTGGTGCCGCCGGCACTGAAGCTTTCTTT.

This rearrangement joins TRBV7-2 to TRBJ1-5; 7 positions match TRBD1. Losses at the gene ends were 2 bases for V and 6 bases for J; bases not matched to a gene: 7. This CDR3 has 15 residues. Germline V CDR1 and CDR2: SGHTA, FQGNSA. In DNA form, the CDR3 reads TGTGCCAGCAGCTTAAGAGTGGGACAGATTCAGCCCCAGCATTTT. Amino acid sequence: CASSLRVGQIQPQHF.

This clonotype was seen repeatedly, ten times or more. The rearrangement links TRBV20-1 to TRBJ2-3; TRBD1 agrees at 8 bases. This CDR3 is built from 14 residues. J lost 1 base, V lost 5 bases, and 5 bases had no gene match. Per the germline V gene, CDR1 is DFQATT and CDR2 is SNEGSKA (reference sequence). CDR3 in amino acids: CSAPDRARTDTQYF. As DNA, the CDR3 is TGCAGTGCTCCGGACAGGGCCCGCACAGATACGCAGTATTTT.

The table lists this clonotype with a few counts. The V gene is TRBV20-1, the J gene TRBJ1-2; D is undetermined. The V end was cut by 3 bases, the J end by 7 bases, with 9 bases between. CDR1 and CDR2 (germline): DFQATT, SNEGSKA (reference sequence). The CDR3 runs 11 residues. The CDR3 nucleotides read TGCAGTGCTAGCCCCGGAGGTGGCTACACCTTC. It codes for CSASPGGGYTF.

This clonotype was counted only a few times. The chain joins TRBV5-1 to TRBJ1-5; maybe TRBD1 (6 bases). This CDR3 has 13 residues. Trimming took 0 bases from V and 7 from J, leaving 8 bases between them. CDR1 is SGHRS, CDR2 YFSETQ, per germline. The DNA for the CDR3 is TGCGCCAGCAGCTTGGACAGGGAGCAGCCCCAGCATTTT. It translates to CASSLDREQPQHF.

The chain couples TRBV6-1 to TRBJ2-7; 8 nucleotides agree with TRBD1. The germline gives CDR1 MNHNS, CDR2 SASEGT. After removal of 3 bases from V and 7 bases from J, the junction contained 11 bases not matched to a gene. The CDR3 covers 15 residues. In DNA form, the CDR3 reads TGTGCCAGCAGTGATGGGACAGGTTCTTCGAGAGAGCAGTACTTC. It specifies CASSDGTGSSREQYF.

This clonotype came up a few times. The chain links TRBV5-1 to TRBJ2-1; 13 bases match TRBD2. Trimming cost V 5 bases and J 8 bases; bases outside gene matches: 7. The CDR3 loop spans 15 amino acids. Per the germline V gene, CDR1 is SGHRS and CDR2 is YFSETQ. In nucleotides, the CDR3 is TGCGCCAGCAGTACTCGGACTAGCGGGAGCGATGAGCAGTTCTTC. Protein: CASSTRTSGSDEQFF. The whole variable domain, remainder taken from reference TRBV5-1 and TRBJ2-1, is KAGVTQTPRYLIKTRGQQVTLSCSPISGHRSVSWYQQTPGQGLQFLFEYFSETQRNKGNFPGRFSGRQFSNSRSEMNVSTLELGDSALYLCASSTRTSGSDEQFFGPGTRLTVL.

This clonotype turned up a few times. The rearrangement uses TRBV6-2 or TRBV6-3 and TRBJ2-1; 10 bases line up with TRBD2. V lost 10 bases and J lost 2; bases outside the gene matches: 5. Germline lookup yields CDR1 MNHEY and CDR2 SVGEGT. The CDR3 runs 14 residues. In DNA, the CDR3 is TGTGCCACACATAGCGGGGGGCCCTACAATGAGCAGTTCTTC. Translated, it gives CATHSGGPYNEQFF.

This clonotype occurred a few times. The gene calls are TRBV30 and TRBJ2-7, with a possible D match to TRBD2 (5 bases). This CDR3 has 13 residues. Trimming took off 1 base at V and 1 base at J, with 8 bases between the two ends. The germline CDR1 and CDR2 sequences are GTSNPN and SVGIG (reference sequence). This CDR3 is CAWSGRRSYEQYF. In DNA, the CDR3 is TGTGCCTGGAGTGGCAGGAGGTCCTACGAGCAGTACTTC. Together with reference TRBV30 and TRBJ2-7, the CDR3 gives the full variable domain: SQTIHQWPATLVQPVGSPLSLECTVEGTSNPNLYWYRQAAGRGLQLLFYSVGIGQISSEVPQNLSASRPQDRQFILSSKKLLLSDSGFYLCAWSGRRSYEQYFGPGTRLTVT.

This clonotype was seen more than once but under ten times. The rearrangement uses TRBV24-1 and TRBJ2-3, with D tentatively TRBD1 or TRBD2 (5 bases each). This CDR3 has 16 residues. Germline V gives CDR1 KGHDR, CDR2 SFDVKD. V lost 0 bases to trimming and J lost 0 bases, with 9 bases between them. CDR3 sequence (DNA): TGTGCCACCAGTGATTTGCGGGACCCTAGCACAGATACGCAGTATTTT. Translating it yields CATSDLRDPSTDTQYF.

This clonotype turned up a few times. CDR3 coding DNA: TGTGCCAGCAGTTCTCGACAGGGACCCGAAGCTTTCTTT. Amino acids: CASSSRQGPEAFF. The chain has TRBV28 and TRBJ1-1; TRBD1 aligns across 7 bases. V was pared by 4 bases and J by 8 bases, with 7 bases of the junction left unmatched. There are 13 residues in the CDR3. The germline gives CDR1 MDHEN, CDR2 SYDVKM.

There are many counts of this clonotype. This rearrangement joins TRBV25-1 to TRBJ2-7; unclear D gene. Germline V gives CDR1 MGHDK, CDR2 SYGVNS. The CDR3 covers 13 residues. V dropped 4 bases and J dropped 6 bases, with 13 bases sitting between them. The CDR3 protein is CASSAKDGGEQYF. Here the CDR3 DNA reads TGTGCCAGCAGTGCCAAAGACGGCGGCGAGCAGTACTTC.

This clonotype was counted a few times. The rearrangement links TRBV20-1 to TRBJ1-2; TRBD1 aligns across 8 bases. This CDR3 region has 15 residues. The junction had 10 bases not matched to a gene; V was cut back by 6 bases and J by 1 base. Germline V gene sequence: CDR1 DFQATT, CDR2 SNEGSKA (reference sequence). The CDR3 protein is CSAKSTGERNYGYTF. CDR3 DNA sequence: TGCAGTGCCAAATCGACAGGGGAGCGTAACTATGGCTACACCTTC.

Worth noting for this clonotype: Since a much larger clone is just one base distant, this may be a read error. CDR3 coding DNA: TGCGCCAGCAGCCAAGTTCCCCAGGGGGCATGCACCGGGGAGCTGTTTTTT. Protein sequence: CASSQVPQGACTGELFF. The chain links TRBV4-1 to TRBJ2-2; TRBD1 aligns across 8 bases. The length of the CDR3 is 17 residues. CDR1 and CDR2 (germline): MGHRA, YSYEKL. V dropped 1 base and J dropped 4; count of bases not matched to a gene: 8.

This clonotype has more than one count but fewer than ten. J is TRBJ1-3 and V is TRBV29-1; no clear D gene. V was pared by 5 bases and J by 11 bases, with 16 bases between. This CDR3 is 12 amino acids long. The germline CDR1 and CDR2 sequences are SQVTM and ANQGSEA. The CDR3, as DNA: TGCAGCGTTCGTTATGGCGGGGAAGCCATATATTTT. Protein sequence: CSVRYGGEAIYF.

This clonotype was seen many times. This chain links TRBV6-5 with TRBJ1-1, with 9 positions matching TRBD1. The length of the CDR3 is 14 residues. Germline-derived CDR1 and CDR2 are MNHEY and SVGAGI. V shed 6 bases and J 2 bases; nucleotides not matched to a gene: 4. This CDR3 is CASSRQGGNTEAFF. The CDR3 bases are TGTGCCAGCAGCAGACAGGGGGGTAACACTGAAGCTTTCTTT.

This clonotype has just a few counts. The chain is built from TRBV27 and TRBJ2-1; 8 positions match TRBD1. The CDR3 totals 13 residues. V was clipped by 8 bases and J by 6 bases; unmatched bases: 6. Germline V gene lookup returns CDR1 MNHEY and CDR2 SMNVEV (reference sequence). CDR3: CASQGARTNEQFF. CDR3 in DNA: TGTGCCAGCCAGGGGGCAAGGACCAATGAGCAGTTCTTC.

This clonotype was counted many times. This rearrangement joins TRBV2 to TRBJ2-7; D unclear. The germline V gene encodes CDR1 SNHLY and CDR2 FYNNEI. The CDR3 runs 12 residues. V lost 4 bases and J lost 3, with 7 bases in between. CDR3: CASSGRRYEQYF. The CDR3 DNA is TGTGCCAGCAGTGGACGCCGCTACGAGCAGTACTTC.